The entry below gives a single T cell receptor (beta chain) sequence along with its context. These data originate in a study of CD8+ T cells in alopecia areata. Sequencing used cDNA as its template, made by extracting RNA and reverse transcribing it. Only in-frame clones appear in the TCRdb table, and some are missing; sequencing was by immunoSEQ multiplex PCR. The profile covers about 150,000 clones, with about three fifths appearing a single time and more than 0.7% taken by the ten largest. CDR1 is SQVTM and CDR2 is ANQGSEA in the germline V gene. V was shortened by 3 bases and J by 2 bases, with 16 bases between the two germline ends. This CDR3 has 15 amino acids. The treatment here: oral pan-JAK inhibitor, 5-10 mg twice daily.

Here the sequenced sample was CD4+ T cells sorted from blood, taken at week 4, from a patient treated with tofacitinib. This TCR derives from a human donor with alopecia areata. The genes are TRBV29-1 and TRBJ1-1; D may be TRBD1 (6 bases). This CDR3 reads CSVDRTEGSNTEAFF. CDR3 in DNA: TGCAGCGTTGATAGGACAGAGGGATCCAACACTGAAGCTTTCTTT.